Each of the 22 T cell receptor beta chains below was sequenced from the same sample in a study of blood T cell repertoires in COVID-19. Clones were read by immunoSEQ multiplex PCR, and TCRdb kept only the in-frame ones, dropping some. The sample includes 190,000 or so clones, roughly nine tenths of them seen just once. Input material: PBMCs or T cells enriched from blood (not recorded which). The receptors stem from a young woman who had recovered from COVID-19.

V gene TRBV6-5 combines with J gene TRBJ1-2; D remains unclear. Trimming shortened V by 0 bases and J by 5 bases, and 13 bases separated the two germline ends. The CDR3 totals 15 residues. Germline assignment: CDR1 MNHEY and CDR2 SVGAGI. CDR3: CASSYSRWSEYGYTF. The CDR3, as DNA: TGTGCCAGCAGTTACTCAAGGTGGAGCGAATATGGCTACACCTTC.

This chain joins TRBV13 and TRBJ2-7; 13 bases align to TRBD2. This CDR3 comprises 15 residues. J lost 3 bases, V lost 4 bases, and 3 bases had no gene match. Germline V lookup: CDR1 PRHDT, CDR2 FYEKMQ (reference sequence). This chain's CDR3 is CASSWGTSGVYEQYF. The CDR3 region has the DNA TGTGCCAGCAGCTGGGGGACTAGCGGGGTCTACGAGCAGTACTTC. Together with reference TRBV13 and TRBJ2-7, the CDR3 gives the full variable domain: AAGVIQSPRHLIKEKRETATLKCYPIPRHDTVYWYQQGPGQDPQFLISFYEKMQSDKGSIPDRFSAQQFSDYHSELNMSSLELGDSALYFCASSWGTSGVYEQYFGPGTRLTVT.

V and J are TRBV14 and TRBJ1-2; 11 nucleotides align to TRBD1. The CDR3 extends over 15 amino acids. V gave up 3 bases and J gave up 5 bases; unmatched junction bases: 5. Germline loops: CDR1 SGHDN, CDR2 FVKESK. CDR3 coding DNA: TGTGCCAGCAGCCAGACCGGGACAGGGGGTTATGGCTACACCTTC. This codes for CASSQTGTGGYGYTF.

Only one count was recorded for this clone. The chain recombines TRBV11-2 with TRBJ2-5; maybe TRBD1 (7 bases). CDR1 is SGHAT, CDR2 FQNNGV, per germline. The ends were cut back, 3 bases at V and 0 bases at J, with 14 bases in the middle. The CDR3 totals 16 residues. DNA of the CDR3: TGTGCCAGCAGCTTTCTGGCAGGGGGGTACCAAGAGACCCAGTACTTC. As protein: CASSFLAGGYQETQYF.

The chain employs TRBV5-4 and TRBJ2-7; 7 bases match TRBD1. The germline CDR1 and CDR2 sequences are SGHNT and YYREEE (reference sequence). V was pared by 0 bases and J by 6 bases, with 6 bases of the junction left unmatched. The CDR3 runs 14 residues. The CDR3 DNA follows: TGTGCCAGCAGCTTGGAAGGGGGCGCGGTCGAGCAGTACTTC. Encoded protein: CASSLEGGAVEQYF.

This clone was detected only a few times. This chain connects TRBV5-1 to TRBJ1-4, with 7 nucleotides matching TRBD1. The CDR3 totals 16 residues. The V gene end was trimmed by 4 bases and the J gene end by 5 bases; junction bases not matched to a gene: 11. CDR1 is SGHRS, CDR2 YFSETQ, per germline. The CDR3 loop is CASSRGQPVLNEKLFF. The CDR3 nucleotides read TGCGCCAGCAGCAGGGGACAGCCGGTACTAAATGAAAAACTGTTTTTT.

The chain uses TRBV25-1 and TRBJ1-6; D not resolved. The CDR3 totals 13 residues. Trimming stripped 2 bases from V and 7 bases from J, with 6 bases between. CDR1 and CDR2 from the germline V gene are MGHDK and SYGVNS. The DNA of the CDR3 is TGTGCCAGCAGTGAAGGGCGAAATTCACCCCTCCACTTT. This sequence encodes CASSEGRNSPLHF. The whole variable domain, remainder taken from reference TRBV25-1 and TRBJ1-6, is EADIYQTPRYLVIGTGKKITLECSQTMGHDKMYWYQQDPGMELHLIHYSYGVNSTEKGDLSSESTVSRIRTEHFPLTLESARPSHTSQYLCASSEGRNSPLHFGNGTRLTVT.

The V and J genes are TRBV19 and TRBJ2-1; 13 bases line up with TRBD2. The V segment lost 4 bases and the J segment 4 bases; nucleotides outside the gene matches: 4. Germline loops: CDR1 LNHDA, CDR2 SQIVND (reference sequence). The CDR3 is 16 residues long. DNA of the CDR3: TGTGCCAGTAGTAGGGAACTAGCGGGGGGGTACAATGAGCAGTTCTTC. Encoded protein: CASSRELAGGYNEQFF.

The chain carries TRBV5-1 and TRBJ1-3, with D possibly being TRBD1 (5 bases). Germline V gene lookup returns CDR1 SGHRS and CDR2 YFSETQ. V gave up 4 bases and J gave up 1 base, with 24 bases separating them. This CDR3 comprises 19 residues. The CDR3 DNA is TGCGCCAGCAGCCCGAGGAGATGGGGCACCGGACGGTCTGGAAACACCATATATTTT. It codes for CASSPRRWGTGRSGNTIYF.

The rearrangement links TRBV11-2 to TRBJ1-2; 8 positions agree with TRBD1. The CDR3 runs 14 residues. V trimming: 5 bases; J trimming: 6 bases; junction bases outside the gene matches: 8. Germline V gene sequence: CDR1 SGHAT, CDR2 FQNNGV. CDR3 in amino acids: CASSRPGQADGYTF. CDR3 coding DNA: TGTGCCAGCAGCCGTCCGGGACAGGCGGATGGCTACACCTTC.

The CDR3: CASTTSAANVLTF. CDR3 bases: TGTGCCAGCACCACATCTGCGGCCAACGTCCTGACTTTC. This chain uses TRBV21-1 with TRBJ2-6; the table names TRBD1, a call not compared with the DNA. TRBV21-1 is deemed a pseudogene. The CDR3 sequence is 13 residues long.

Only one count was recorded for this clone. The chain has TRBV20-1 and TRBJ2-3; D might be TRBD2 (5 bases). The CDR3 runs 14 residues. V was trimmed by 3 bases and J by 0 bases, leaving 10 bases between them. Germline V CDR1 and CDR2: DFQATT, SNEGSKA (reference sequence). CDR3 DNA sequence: TGCAGTGCTAGTCCCCCGGGGAGCACAGATACGCAGTATTTT. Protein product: CSASPPGSTDTQYF.

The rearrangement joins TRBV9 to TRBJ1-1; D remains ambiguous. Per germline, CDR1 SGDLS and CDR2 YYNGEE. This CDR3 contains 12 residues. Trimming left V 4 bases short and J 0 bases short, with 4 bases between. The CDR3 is CASSPVNTEAFF. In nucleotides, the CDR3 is TGTGCCAGCAGCCCGGTGAACACTGAAGCTTTCTTT.

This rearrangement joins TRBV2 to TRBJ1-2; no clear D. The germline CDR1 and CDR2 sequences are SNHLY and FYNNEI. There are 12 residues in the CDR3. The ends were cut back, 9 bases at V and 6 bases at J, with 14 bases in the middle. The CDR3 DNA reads TGTGCCAGTGCATTCCTAGTGAATGGCTACACCTTC. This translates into CASAFLVNGYTF. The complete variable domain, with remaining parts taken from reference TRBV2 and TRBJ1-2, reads EPEVTQTPSHQVTQMGQEVILRCVPISNHLYFYWYRQILGQKVEFLVSFYNNEISEKSEIFDDQFSVERPDGSNFTLKIRSTKLEDSAMYFCASAFLVNGYTFGSGTRLTVV.

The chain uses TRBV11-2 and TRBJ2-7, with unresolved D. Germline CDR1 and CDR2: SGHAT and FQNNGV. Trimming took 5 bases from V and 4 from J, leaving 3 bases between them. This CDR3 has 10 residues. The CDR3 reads CASSEYEQYF. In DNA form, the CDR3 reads TGTGCCAGCAGCGAGTACGAGCAGTACTTC.

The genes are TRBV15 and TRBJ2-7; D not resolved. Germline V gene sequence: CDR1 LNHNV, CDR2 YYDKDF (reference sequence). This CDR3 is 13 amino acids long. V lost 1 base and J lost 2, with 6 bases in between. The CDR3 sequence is CATSRGHTYEQYF. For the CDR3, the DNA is TGTGCCACCAGCAGAGGACACACCTACGAGCAGTACTTC.

The CDR3 sequence: CASSLGAGGVDTQYF. The CDR3 DNA is TGTGCCAGCAGTTTGGGAGCGGGGGGGGTCGATACGCAGTATTTT. The V call is TRBV28, the J call TRBJ2-3; TRBD2 matches at 10 bases. This CDR3 has 15 residues. Per the germline V gene, CDR1 is MDHEN and CDR2 is SYDVKM. J lost 6 bases, V lost 3 bases, and 6 bases had no gene match.

CDR3 in amino acids: CAISDPTSQETQYF. CDR3 bases: TGTGCCATCAGTGACCCCACATCTCAAGAGACCCAGTACTTC. The V call is TRBV10-3, the J call TRBJ2-5; no clear D. This CDR3 is 14 amino acids long. Germline-derived CDR1 and CDR2 are ENHRY and SYGVKD. Deletions cut 3 bases from V and 2 bases from J, with 10 bases between.

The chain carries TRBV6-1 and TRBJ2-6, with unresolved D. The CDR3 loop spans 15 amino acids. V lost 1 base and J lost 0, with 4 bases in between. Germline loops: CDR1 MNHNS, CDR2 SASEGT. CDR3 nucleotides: TGTGCCAGCAGTGAAGGGAGCTCTGGGGCCAACGTCCTGACTTTC. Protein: CASSEGSSGANVLTF.

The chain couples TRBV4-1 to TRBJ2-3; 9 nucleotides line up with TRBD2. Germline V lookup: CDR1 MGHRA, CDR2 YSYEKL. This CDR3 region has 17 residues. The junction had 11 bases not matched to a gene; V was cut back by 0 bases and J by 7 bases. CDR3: CASSQDPAGGPQNTQYF. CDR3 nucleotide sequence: TGCGCCAGCAGCCAAGATCCGGCGGGGGGGCCCCAAAATACGCAGTATTTT.

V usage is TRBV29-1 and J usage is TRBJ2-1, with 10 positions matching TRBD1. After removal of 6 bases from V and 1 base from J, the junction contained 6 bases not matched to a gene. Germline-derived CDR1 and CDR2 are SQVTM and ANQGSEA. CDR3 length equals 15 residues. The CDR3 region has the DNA TGCAGCGTAGACGGACAGGGGGGTTCCTACAATGAGCAGTTCTTC. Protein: CSVDGQGGSYNEQFF.

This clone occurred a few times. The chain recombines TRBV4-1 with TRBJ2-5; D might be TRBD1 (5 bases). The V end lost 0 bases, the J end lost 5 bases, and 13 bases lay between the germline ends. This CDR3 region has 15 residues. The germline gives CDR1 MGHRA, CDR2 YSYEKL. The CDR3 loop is CASSQEGKGFETQYF. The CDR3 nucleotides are TGCGCCAGCAGCCAAGAGGGGAAGGGGTTCGAGACCCAGTACTTC.